A selection of T cell receptor beta chains follows, all from one sample in a study of early T cells in non-severe SARS-CoV-2 infection. TCRdb analysed the 5' RACE reads with MiXCR anew, one entry per CDR3 protein. There are tens of thousands of distinct CDR3 sequences in the sample; 8% to 9.5% occur only once, and approximately 15% lies in the top ten. The sample was whole blood. The receptors derive from an adult who was a healthcare worker with PCR-confirmed SARS-CoV-2 infection or an uninfected control (not recorded which). CDR3s include the opening cysteine and the closing phenylalanine or tryptophan. The D gene is left open where the match is weak. Part of the rows lack a size; the others show once, few, many or a class for expanded clones.

D: -
V: TRBV27
J: TRBJ1-1
size: -
CDR3: CASSASGTRDRAFF
DNA: TGTGCCAGCAGTGCTAGCGGGACACGGGATAGGGCTTTCTTT

D: -
V: TRBV29-1
J: TRBJ2-5
size: few
CDR3: CSVDRQQETQYF
DNA: TGCAGCGTTGATCGACAGCAAGAGACCCAGTACTTC

D: TRBD1
V: TRBV12-3/TRBV12-4
J: TRBJ1-5
size: few
CDR3: CASSSRQGLGSNQPQHF
DNA: TGTGCCAGCAGTTCACGACAGGGGTTGGGCAGCAATCAGCCCCAGCATTTT

D: TRBD1
V: TRBV6-4
J: TRBJ1-5
size: many
CDR3: CASSDTSTGDNQPQHF
DNA: TGTGCCAGCAGTGACACCTCGACAGGGGACAATCAGCCCCAGCATTTT

D: TRBD1
V: TRBV7-2
J: TRBJ1-2
size: many
CDR3: CASSPRLTTAGTGDGYTF
DNA: TGTGCCAGCAGCCCCCGCTTGACCACCGCCGGGACAGGGGATGGCTACACCTTC

D: -
V: TRBV7-9
J: TRBJ1-5
size: -
CDR3: CASSLVGAEGPQHF
DNA: TGTGCCAGCAGCTTAGTAGGAGCCGAGGGGCCCCAGCATTTT

D: -
V: TRBV27
J: TRBJ1-2
size: -
CDR3: CATQREGSSNYGYTF
DNA: TGTGCCACTCAAAGAGAAGGCAGTTCTAACTATGGCTACACCTTC

D: -
V: TRBV28
J: TRBJ2-7
size: -
CDR3: CASSEQGISYEQYF
DNA: TGTGCCAGCAGTGAACAGGGAATCAGCTACGAGCAGTACTTC

D: -
V: TRBV4-3
J: TRBJ2-7
size: many
CDR3: CASSQSQRGASEQYF
DNA: TGCGCCAGCAGCCAATCCCAGAGGGGGGCAAGCGAGCAGTACTTC

D: TRBD2
V: TRBV7-3
J: TRBJ2-2
size: many
CDR3: CASSLGLAGGPRGTGELFF
DNA: TGTGCCAGCAGCTTAGGCCTAGCGGGAGGGCCGAGAGGCACCGGGGAGCTGTTTTTT

D: -
V: TRBV6-2/TRBV6-3
J: TRBJ2-7
size: many
CDR3: CASSYSGSYEQYF
DNA: TGTGCCAGCAGTTACTCGGGTTCCTACGAGCAGTACTTC

D: TRBD2
V: TRBV6-1
J: TRBJ2-1
size: -
CDR3: CASSGGGRNEQFF
DNA: TGTGCCAGCAGTGGGGGGGGAAGGAATGAGCAGTTCTTC

D: -
V: TRBV12-3/TRBV12-4
J: TRBJ2-5
size: many
CDR3: CASSEAGHTQETQYF
DNA: TGTGCCAGCAGTGAAGCGGGACACACCCAAGAGACCCAGTACTTC

D: TRBD2
V: TRBV9
J: TRBJ2-7
size: -
CDR3: CASSVTASGSYEQYF
DNA: TGTGCCAGCAGCGTCACCGCTAGCGGGAGCTACGAGCAGTACTTC

D: -
V: TRBV29-1
J: TRBJ2-7
size: -
CDR3: CSVGQLGQGINEQYF
DNA: TGCAGCGTCGGCCAATTAGGGCAGGGGATAAACGAGCAGTACTTC

D: -
V: TRBV7-9
J: TRBJ1-1
size: -
CDR3: CASSLGENEAFF
DNA: TGTGCCAGCAGCTTAGGGGAGAACGAAGCTTTCTTT

D: -
V: TRBV6-5
J: TRBJ1-3
size: -
CDR3: CASSYRAGAAIHSGNTIYF
DNA: TGTGCCAGCAGTTACCGGGCAGGGGCCGCTATCCACTCTGGAAACACCATATATTTT